A single sample is the source of the 27 T cell receptor beta chains below, sequenced in a study of cytomegalovirus exposure and HLA in healthy donors. Use of 60 Vbeta and 13 Jbeta primers characterized the PCR. TCRdb keeps only in-frame clones here, not all; method: immunoSEQ multiplex PCR. The sample lists under 120,000 clones; more than 60% were seen once. Sequencing input: PBMCs. These receptors came from a female donor in good health and CMV-seropositive.

The count of this clone is one. The genes are TRBV10-3 and TRBJ1-1; 7 nucleotides line up with TRBD1. The germline V gene has CDR1 ENHRY and CDR2 SYGVKD. The ends lost 11 bases at V and 4 bases at J; junction bases unmatched: 10. This CDR3 comprises 13 residues. CDR3 nucleotide sequence: TGTGCCGCCCGGCAGGGGGTGGGCACTGAAGCTTTCTTT. Translation gives CAARQGVGTEAFF.

The chain has TRBV6-1 and TRBJ1-1, with a weak D call TRBD1 (5 bases). CDR1 is MNHNS, CDR2 SASEGT, per germline. CDR3 length: 14 amino acids. V lost 4 bases, J lost 4 bases, and 13 bases lay in between. CDR3 DNA sequence: TGTGCCAGCAGTGTAAGTCAGGGATCCACTGAAGCTTTCTTT. Translation gives CASSVSQGSTEAFF.

V is TRBV28 and J is TRBJ1-1; D remains unclear. The CDR3 contains 14 residues. Germline-derived CDR1 and CDR2 are MDHEN and SYDVKM. The ends were cut back, 6 bases at V and 4 bases at J, with 15 bases in the middle. The CDR3 nucleotides are TGTGCCAGCAGCATCGTGGGAGGAGGCACTGAAGCTTTCTTT. Translating it yields CASSIVGGGTEAFF.

The V gene is TRBV6-1, the J gene TRBJ2-7; 13 bases fit TRBD2. The CDR3 consists of 21 residues. V shed 2 bases and J 5 bases; nucleotides not matched to a gene: 21. Germline V gives CDR1 MNHNS, CDR2 SASEGT. The CDR3 protein is CASSESSLTSGRPLIRNEQYF. The CDR3 nucleotides read TGTGCCAGCAGTGAATCCTCCCTGACTAGCGGGAGGCCTTTAATCAGAAACGAGCAGTACTTC.

The V and J genes are TRBV1 and TRBJ1-2. TRBV1 is classified as a pseudogene. The CDR3 is 13 amino acids. CDR3 amino acids: CTSGEIVGHGYTF. The DNA of the CDR3 is TGCACCAGCGGGGAGATTGTCGGCCATGGCTACACCTTC.

The count of this clone is one. The chain combines TRBV29-1 with TRBJ1-2; D unresolved. The ends were cut back, 6 bases at V and 0 bases at J, with 23 bases in the middle. CDR3 length: 17 residues. CDR1 and CDR2 from the germline V gene are SQVTM and ANQGSEA. This CDR3 is CSVMPVDSRGANYGYTF. The CDR3 DNA sequence: TGCAGCGTAATGCCCGTGGATTCTCGGGGAGCTAACTATGGCTACACCTTC.

V is TRBV4-1 and J is TRBJ1-5; D remains ambiguous. Trimming left V 0 bases short and J 7 bases short, with 19 bases between. This CDR3 has 17 residues. Germline V gene data show CDR1 as MGHRA and CDR2 as YSYEKL. CDR3 sequence: CASSQDLGTDRKQPQHF. CDR3 in DNA: TGCGCCAGCAGCCAAGATCTAGGAACGGATCGTAAACAGCCCCAGCATTTT.

This chain joins TRBV6-5 and TRBJ2-4; 7 positions match TRBD1. CDR3 size: 13 residues. The junction had 4 bases not matched to a gene; V was cut back by 5 bases and J by 6 bases. Germline lookup yields CDR1 MNHEY and CDR2 SVGAGI. The CDR3 sequence: CASSRTGGNIQYF. In nucleotides, the CDR3 is TGTGCCAGCAGTCGGACAGGAGGAAACATTCAGTACTTC.

This clone was detected once. The rearrangement joins TRBV4-2 to TRBJ2-1, with D possibly matching TRBD2 (5 bases). Trimming left V 0 bases short and J 0 bases short, with 9 bases between. The germline V gene encodes CDR1 LGHNA and CDR2 YNFKEQ. This CDR3 is built from 16 residues. The CDR3: CASSQDHAGSYNEQFF. CDR3 in DNA: TGTGCCAGCAGCCAAGATCACGCGGGCTCCTACAATGAGCAGTTCTTC.

The chain combines TRBV9 with TRBJ1-2; a possible D gene is TRBD1 (6 bases). This CDR3 has 13 residues. V gave up 1 base and J gave up 2 bases, with 6 bases separating them. Looked up from germline, CDR1 is SGDLS and CDR2 is YYNGEE. CDR3 residues: CASSVQGNYGYTF. CDR3 DNA sequence: TGTGCCAGCAGCGTACAGGGGAACTATGGCTACACCTTC.

The chain couples TRBV18 to TRBJ2-5, with D possibly being TRBD1 (6 bases). Germline CDR1 is KGHSH and CDR2 is LQKENI. V lost 3 bases to trimming and J lost 5 bases, with 7 bases between them. CDR3 length: 12 residues. The CDR3 region is CASSPQGETQYF. CDR3 DNA sequence: TGTGCCAGCTCACCCCAGGGGGAGACCCAGTACTTC.

The sample holds a few counts of this clone. The sample carries other DNA sequences with the same CDR3. This rearrangement joins TRBV18 to TRBJ2-7; D is unresolved. CDR3 length: 12 residues. The germline CDR1 and CDR2 sequences are KGHSH and LQKENI. Trimming left V 3 bases short and J 3 bases short, with 6 bases between. The CDR3 loop reads CASSPSSYEQYF. The DNA of the CDR3 is TGTGCCAGCTCACCGTCCAGCTACGAGCAGTACTTC. The whole variable domain, filled in from reference TRBV18 and TRBJ2-7, reads NAGVMQNPRHLVRRRGQEARLRCSPMKGHSHVYWYRQLPEEGLKFMVYLQKENIIDESGMPKERFSAEFPKEGPSILRIQQVVRGDSAAYFCASSPSSYEQYFGPGTRLTVT.

This clone was seen only a few times. The chain employs TRBV7-8 and TRBJ2-5; 10 bases align to TRBD1. Per germline, CDR1 SGHVS and CDR2 FQNEAQ. The junction had 3 bases not matched to a gene; V was cut back by 1 base and J by 4 bases. The CDR3 is 15 residues long. The CDR3: CASSLGTGGGETQYF. In DNA form, the CDR3 reads TGTGCCAGCAGCTTAGGGACAGGGGGAGGAGAGACCCAGTACTTC.

The CDR3 DNA reads TGTGCCAGCAGCCTTAACCGGGAAAAACTGTTTTTT. Protein sequence: CASSLNREKLFF. The chain combines TRBV7-8 with TRBJ1-4, with unresolved D. The CDR3 is made up of 12 amino acids. In germline, CDR1 is SGHVS, CDR2 FQNEAQ. The germline V and J ends were trimmed by 5 bases and 8 bases, with 9 bases remaining between them. Drawing the rest from reference TRBV7-8 and TRBJ1-4, the complete variable domain is GAGVSQSPRYKVAKRGQDVALRCDPISGHVSLFWYQQALGQGPEFLTYFQNEAQLDKSGLPSDRFFAERPEGSVSTLKIQRTQQEDSAVYLCASSLNREKLFFGSGTQLSVL.

The genes are TRBV10-3 and TRBJ1-4, with TRBD1 as a possible D gene (5 bases). Germline CDR1 and CDR2: ENHRY and SYGVKD. The V gene lost 4 bases and the J gene lost 7 bases, with 13 bases spanning the gap. This CDR3 spans 14 amino acids. CDR3 in amino acids: CAISGRQGGEKLFF. As DNA, the CDR3 is TGTGCCATCAGTGGGAGGCAGGGAGGTGAAAAACTGTTTTTT.

The V call is TRBV6-5, the J call TRBJ2-5, with TRBD1 matching 8 bases. The CDR3 loop spans 14 amino acids. Germline CDR1 and CDR2: MNHEY and SVGAGI. J gave up 4 bases and V 5 bases, and 6 bases lay outside the gene matches. The chain's CDR3 is CASSGDRGAETQYF. The CDR3, as DNA: TGTGCCAGCAGTGGAGACAGGGGAGCAGAGACCCAGTACTTC.

The chain has TRBV4-3 and TRBJ2-6; possibly TRBD2 for D (5 bases). This CDR3 is 16 amino acids long. V shed 4 bases and J shed 0 bases, with 10 bases lying between them. Germline CDR1 reads LGHNA; CDR2 reads YSLEER. CDR3 residues: CASSRLTSSGANVLTF. The DNA of the CDR3 is TGCGCCAGCAGCCGATTAACTAGCTCTGGGGCCAACGTCCTGACTTTC.

The gene calls are TRBV7-2 and TRBJ2-7; TRBD2 matches at 9 bases. Looked up from germline, CDR1 is SGHTA and CDR2 is FQGNSA. The V segment lost 6 bases and the J segment 0 bases; nucleotides outside the gene matches: 3. CDR3 length equals 14 residues. The CDR3: CASRNSGGSYEQYF. In DNA form, the CDR3 reads TGTGCCAGCAGAAATAGCGGGGGCTCCTACGAGCAGTACTTC.

CDR3 in DNA: TGTGCCAGCATGTCGCAACCTCTAAGTAATGAAAAACTGTTTTTT. Residues: CASMSQPLSNEKLFF. The chain carries TRBV28 and TRBJ1-4; D remains ambiguous. Per the germline V gene, CDR1 is MDHEN and CDR2 is SYDVKM. This CDR3 has 15 amino acids. Trimming cost V 7 bases and J 4 bases, with 16 bases left between them.

The rearrangement joins TRBV11-1 to TRBJ2-3, with 9 bases that match TRBD2. The ends lost 1 base at V and 4 bases at J; junction bases unmatched: 6. The CDR3 runs 16 residues. CDR1 and CDR2 from the germline V gene are SGHAT and FQDESV (reference sequence). This chain's CDR3 is CASSLVAGGPADTQYF. CDR3 in DNA: TGTGCCAGCAGCTTAGTTGCGGGGGGGCCAGCAGATACGCAGTATTTT.

The chain employs TRBV5-7 and TRBJ1-4, with D possibly being TRBD1 (6 bases). TRBV5-7 is filed as an ORF, its function uncertain. The CDR3 spans 16 residues. The V and J ends lost 3 bases and 11 bases respectively, with 23 bases between them. CDR3 loop: CASSSQFWGGRWKLFF. Here the CDR3 DNA reads TGTGCCAGCAGCTCCCAATTTTGGGGGGGGCGGTGGAAACTGTTTTTT.

This clone was observed a handful of times. The chain has TRBV5-6 and TRBJ2-1, with D maybe TRBD2 (6 bases). The CDR3 covers 12 residues. With 0 bases removed from V and 12 bases from J, the gap between germline ends came to 10 bases. Germline V gives CDR1 SGHDT, CDR2 YYEEEE. DNA for the CDR3: TGTGCCAGCAGCTTGGGGGCCGGGGGGCAGTTCTTC. Its protein product is CASSLGAGGQFF.

The rearrangement links TRBV7-3 to TRBJ1-6, with 9 bases matching TRBD1. Germline V CDR1 and CDR2: SGHTA, FQGTGA. The CDR3 runs 14 residues. The junction had 5 bases not matched to a gene; V was cut back by 5 bases and J by 9 bases. The CDR3 nucleotides read TGTGCCAGCAGCGCCCAGGGACAGGGTTCACCCCTCCACTTT. Translation: CASSAQGQGSPLHF.

The chain links TRBV5-1 to TRBJ1-2; 9 bases map to TRBD1. The V gene end was trimmed by 2 bases and the J gene end by 8 bases; junction bases not matched to a gene: 4. This CDR3 has 13 residues. Germline V gene data show CDR1 as SGHRS and CDR2 as YFSETQ. CDR3 sequence reads: CASSFGDREGYTF. CDR3 coding DNA: TGCGCCAGCAGCTTCGGGGACAGGGAGGGCTACACCTTC.

The chain couples TRBV28 to TRBJ1-2; D is unclear. This CDR3 region has 12 residues. Germline assignment: CDR1 MDHEN and CDR2 SYDVKM. Trimming stripped 4 bases from V and 7 bases from J, with 10 bases between. CDR3 sequence: CASSSDYRGYTF. Here the CDR3 DNA reads TGTGCCAGCAGTTCGGACTACCGTGGCTACACCTTC.

The gene calls are TRBV4-3 and TRBJ1-2; D is unclear. This CDR3 spans 15 amino acids. Germline values: CDR1 LGHNA, CDR2 YSLEER. Trimming stripped 0 bases from V and 8 bases from J, with 16 bases between. The CDR3 region has the DNA TGCGCCAGCAGCCAAGATCGCGGAGTACGACTGGGCTACACCTTC. Its protein product is CASSQDRGVRLGYTF.

The chain has TRBV7-9 and TRBJ2-1; D ambiguous. Germline V gene lookup returns CDR1 SEHNR and CDR2 FQNEAQ (reference sequence). The CDR3 has 13 residues. The V end was cut by 0 bases, the J end by 14 bases, with 14 bases between. The CDR3 nucleotides are TGTGCCAGCAGCTTAGCGCTCGGTCCGGGTGAGTTCTTC. It yields the protein CASSLALGPGEFF.